The 18 T cell receptor beta chains in this list originate from one sample, sequenced in a study of OX40 agonist ivuxolimab in advanced cancers. Method: immunoSEQ multiplex PCR; TCRdb's copy keeps in-frame clones and lacks some. Among 100,000 or so clones listed, roughly nine tenths were seen once. Sequenced here: CD4+ or CD8+ T cells sorted from blood, sampled in a trial of the OX40 agonist ivuxolimab. These receptors were taken from an adult with an advanced solid tumor such as melanoma, head and neck, liver or kidney cancer.

The chain couples TRBV28 to TRBJ1-5, with D possibly TRBD1 on 5 matching bases. Germline assignment: CDR1 MDHEN and CDR2 SYDVKM. The CDR3 length is 16 residues. V shed 6 bases and J shed 4 bases, with 19 bases lying between them. In DNA, the CDR3 is TGTGCCAGCAGCCCCCCCTGGGGGGGTGAAAATCAGCCCCAGCATTTT. It codes for CASSPPWGGENQPQHF.

This chain connects TRBV9 to TRBJ2-2; perhaps TRBD2 as D (5 bases). Trimming stripped 0 bases from V and 4 bases from J, with 10 bases between. In germline, CDR1 is SGDLS, CDR2 YYNGEE. The CDR3 runs 15 residues. CDR3 sequence: CASSVGRTSTGELFF. CDR3 in DNA: TGTGCCAGCAGCGTAGGGAGGACCTCCACCGGGGAGCTGTTTTTT. Drawing the rest from reference TRBV9 and TRBJ2-2, the complete variable domain is DSGVTQTPKHLITATGQRVTLRCSPRSGDLSVYWYQQSLDQGLQFLIQYYNGEERAKGNILERFSAQQFPDLHSELNLSSLELGDSALYFCASSVGRTSTGELFFGEGSRLTVL.

This chain uses TRBV5-1 with TRBJ2-2; 8 nucleotides match TRBD1. The trim removed 0 bases at V and 3 bases at J, leaving 1 base unmatched. CDR1 and CDR2 (germline): SGHRS, YFSETQ. This CDR3 is 15 amino acids long. Here the CDR3 DNA reads TGCGCCAGCAGCTTGGGGGACAGGCACACCGGGGAGCTGTTTTTT. Translating gives CASSLGDRHTGELFF.

To note about this clone: This CDR3 is missing its conserved last phenylalanine or tryptophan, likely due to a read error. It is unclear where the CDR3 begins or ends on the DNA, so no DNA is shown, and the CDR3 is as TCRdb lists it. The V and J genes are TRBV27 and TRBJ1-1. The CDR3 is 8 amino acids in total, end residues counted. Germline CDR1 reads MNHEY; CDR2 reads SMNVEV (reference sequence). The CDR3 loop is CASIPRGG.

The chain links TRBV27 to TRBJ2-4; D might be TRBD1 (7 bases). Germline lookup yields CDR1 MNHEY and CDR2 SMNVEV (reference sequence). V was cut by 5 bases and J by 2 bases, with 22 bases left in between. The CDR3 sequence is 18 residues long. CDR3 sequence reads: CASSRRQGGRVSKNIQYF. DNA of the CDR3: TGTGCCAGCAGTAGACGACAGGGAGGCAGGGTTTCCAAAAACATTCAGTACTTC.

The chain is built from TRBV28 and TRBJ1-5; 7 nucleotides match TRBD1. Germline V gene data show CDR1 as MDHEN and CDR2 as SYDVKM. Trimming took 6 bases from V and 2 from J; bases not matched to a gene: 7. The CDR3 sequence is 15 residues long. The CDR3 nucleotides read TGTGCCAGCAGATACAGGGGCGGGGGCAATCAGCCCCAGCATTTT. Translated: CASRYRGGGNQPQHF.

The chain uses TRBV5-1 and TRBJ2-3; D possibly corresponds to TRBD2 (6 bases). The CDR3 has 16 residues. CDR1 and CDR2 (germline): SGHRS, YFSETQ. Trimming removed 0 bases at V and 3 bases at J, with 14 bases between. CDR3 protein: CASSLGVAELTDTQYF. The CDR3, as DNA: TGCGCCAGCAGCTTGGGGGTAGCGGAGCTTACAGATACGCAGTATTTT.

This sequence joins TRBV9 and TRBJ2-5, with TRBD2 matching over 14 bases. V dropped 0 bases and J dropped 5; count of bases not matched to a gene: 6. The CDR3 covers 17 residues. Germline CDR1 SGDLS, CDR2 YYNGEE. CDR3 residues: CASSVVGLAGAGETQYF. CDR3 nucleotide sequence: TGTGCCAGCAGCGTAGTGGGACTAGCGGGAGCAGGGGAGACCCAGTACTTC. Full variable domain (missing parts from reference TRBV9 and TRBJ2-5): DSGVTQTPKHLITATGQRVTLRCSPRSGDLSVYWYQQSLDQGLQFLIQYYNGEERAKGNILERFSAQQFPDLHSELNLSSLELGDSALYFCASSVVGLAGAGETQYFGPGTRLLVL.

This sequence joins TRBV11-2 and TRBJ1-2; 7 bases match TRBD1. Germline V gene sequence: CDR1 SGHAT, CDR2 FQNNGV. The CDR3 spans 15 residues. Trimming at V came to 2 bases and at J to 2 bases, leaving 5 bases not matched to a gene. CDR3 bases: TGTGCCAGCAGCTTATCTGGAGGGGGCAACTATGGCTACACCTTC. It yields the protein CASSLSGGGNYGYTF.

V is TRBV7-3 and J is TRBJ2-1, with D hard to call. The germline V gene has CDR1 SGHTA and CDR2 FQGTGA. V lost 0 bases, J lost 10 bases, and 13 bases lay in between. This CDR3 has 14 residues. The CDR3 DNA sequence: TGTGCCAGCAGCTTAACGGGTGTGGTGGGCGAGCAGTTCTTC. As protein: CASSLTGVVGEQFF.

The chain joins TRBV11-2 to TRBJ1-3; tentatively, D is TRBD1 (5 bases). CDR1 and CDR2 (germline): SGHAT, FQNNGV. Trimming left V 8 bases short and J 4 bases short, with 12 bases between. The CDR3 is 13 amino acids. CDR3 nucleotides: TGTGCCAGCGACCAGGGCTCAGGAAACACCATATATTTT. Translating gives CASDQGSGNTIYF.

The V gene is TRBV4-3, the J gene TRBJ1-6; D is uncertain. CDR1 and CDR2 (germline): LGHNA, YSLEER. This CDR3 has 14 residues. V lost 1 base and J lost 8, with 9 bases in between. The CDR3 DNA sequence: TGCGCCAGCAGCCAAGCTTTGACGGATTCACCCCTCCACTTT. Translation: CASSQALTDSPLHF.

This chain links TRBV27 with TRBJ2-5; D may be TRBD2 (6 bases). Germline-derived CDR1 and CDR2 are MNHEY and SMNVEV (reference sequence). There are 15 residues in the CDR3. V was clipped by 5 bases and J by 2 bases, with 15 bases between them. The CDR3 region has the DNA TGTGCCAGCAGTCTGTTCCCAGGGAGGCAAGAGACCCAGTACTTC. Translation: CASSLFPGRQETQYF.

The gene calls are TRBV20-1 and TRBJ2-6; D is unclear. The V gene's germline CDR1 is DFQATT and CDR2 SNEGSKA (reference sequence). V was trimmed by 3 bases and J by 4 bases, leaving 1 base between them. This CDR3 spans 11 amino acids. In DNA form, the CDR3 reads TGCAGTGCTAGGGGGGCCAACGTCCTGACTTTC. Translating gives CSARGANVLTF.

This chain joins TRBV4-1 and TRBJ1-4; D gene unclear. V dropped 4 bases and J dropped 4 bases, with 16 bases sitting between them. The germline V gene has CDR1 MGHRA and CDR2 YSYEKL. The CDR3 has 16 residues. DNA for the CDR3: TGCGCCAGCAGCCCAAGAGCAACAGTCCTTAATGAAAAACTGTTTTTT. Translating it yields CASSPRATVLNEKLFF.

The chain combines TRBV5-1 with TRBJ2-1; D possibly uses TRBD1 or TRBD2 (5 bases each). Between the trimmed V and J ends, which lost 7 bases and 7 bases, there was a span of 18 bases. CDR1 and CDR2 (germline): SGHRS, YFSETQ. This CDR3 has 14 residues. CDR3 residues: CASGRGASLNEQFF. CDR3 sequence (DNA): TGCGCCAGCGGTAGAGGGGCCTCTTTGAATGAGCAGTTCTTC.

This chain links TRBV2 with TRBJ1-4, with D unresolved. Trimming took 6 bases from V and 2 from J, leaving 16 bases between them. Germline lookup yields CDR1 SNHLY and CDR2 FYNNEI. CDR3 length: 16 residues. CDR3 DNA: TGTGCCAGCAGCACGAGACGGCCTATGACTAATGAAAAACTGTTTTTT. It yields the protein CASSTRRPMTNEKLFF.

V gene TRBV19 combines with J gene TRBJ1-1; 8 nucleotides match TRBD1. Germline loops: CDR1 LNHDA, CDR2 SQIVND (reference sequence). The CDR3 length is 15 residues. J lost 4 bases, V lost 5 bases, and 9 bases had no gene match. CDR3 in amino acids: CASSPQGAQGTEAFF. The CDR3 DNA sequence: TGTGCCAGTAGTCCCCAGGGGGCGCAGGGCACTGAAGCTTTCTTT.